This T cell receptor (beta chain) was recorded in a study of cytomegalovirus exposure and HLA in healthy donors. Germline assignment: CDR1 MNHNY and CDR2 SVGAGI (reference sequence). The V segment lost 2 bases and the J segment 6 bases; nucleotides outside the gene matches: 2. The CDR3 extends over 14 amino acids. Assay: immunoSEQ multiplex PCR; the TCRdb copy retains only in-frame clones and omits some. Here the sample spans some 130,000 clones, approximately 92% being singletons. This chain joins TRBV6-6 and TRBJ1-2; TRBD1 matches at 11 bases. The clonotype was recovered from a woman aged 18-29 years in good health and CMV-seronegative. Sequenced material: PBMCs. The CDR3 sequence is CASSYVGQGDGYTF. CDR3 nucleotides: TGTGCCAGCAGTTACGTGGGACAGGGGGATGGCTACACCTTC.